The rows below give T cell receptor beta chains drawn from one sample of a study of OX40 agonist ivuxolimab in advanced cancers. Generated by immunoSEQ multiplex PCR, the TCRdb table keeps only in-frame clones and is missing some. In the table there are about 19,000 clones, about 88% of which are singletons. The specimen comprised CD4+ or CD8+ T cells sorted from blood, sampled in a trial of the OX40 agonist ivuxolimab. The receptors shown here come from an adult with an advanced solid tumor such as melanoma, head and neck, liver or kidney cancer. Each CDR3 is given with its conserved first and last residue. Each record gives: J gene, V gene, clone size, D gene, CDR3 DNA, CDR3 protein. A D gene is named only where the DNA matches it firmly. Clone sizes are given selectively: once, few, many, or a class where the clone is expanded.

j_gene: TRBJ2-7; v_gene: TRBV7-9; abundance: .; d_gene: .; CDR3nt: TGTGCCAGCAGCCAAGGCCCGTACGAGCAGTACTTC; CDR3aa: CASSQGPYEQYF
j_gene: TRBJ1-5; v_gene: TRBV19; abundance: .; d_gene: .; CDR3nt: TGTGCCACCGGGGAAGGGCTAATTACGGGTCAGCCCCAGCATTTT; CDR3aa: CATGEGLITGQPQHF
j_gene: TRBJ2-2; v_gene: TRBV7-2; abundance: .; d_gene: .; CDR3nt: TGTGCCAGCAGCTTGGGATCCGGGGAGCTGTTTTTT; CDR3aa: CASSLGSGELFF
j_gene: TRBJ2-5; v_gene: TRBV25-1; abundance: .; d_gene: .; CDR3nt: TGTGCCAGCACCAGAGGGGCCCAAGAGACCCAGTACTTC; CDR3aa: CASTRGAQETQYF
j_gene: TRBJ2-1; v_gene: TRBV6-6; abundance: .; d_gene: TRBD1; CDR3nt: TGTGCCAGCAGTTATGGTGACAGGGTCTACAATGAGCAGTTCTTC; CDR3aa: CASSYGDRVYNEQFF
j_gene: TRBJ2-1; v_gene: TRBV18; abundance: .; d_gene: TRBD2; CDR3nt: TGTGCCAGCTCACCAGGGACTAGCCACAATGAGCAGTTCTTC; CDR3aa: CASSPGTSHNEQFF
j_gene: TRBJ1-5; v_gene: TRBV19; abundance: .; d_gene: .; CDR3nt: TGTGCCAGTAGTGAGACGGATCAGCCCCAGCATTTT; CDR3aa: CASSETDQPQHF
j_gene: TRBJ2-4; v_gene: TRBV6-1; abundance: .; d_gene: TRBD2; CDR3nt: TGTGCCAGCACGGGGCGGGGGGCCCTCGGAAACATTCAGTACTTC; CDR3aa: CASTGRGALGNIQYF
j_gene: TRBJ2-7; v_gene: TRBV27; abundance: .; d_gene: TRBD2; CDR3nt: TGTGCCAGCAGTTCCGGGACTAGTTGGTACGAGCAGTACTTC; CDR3aa: CASSSGTSWYEQYF
j_gene: TRBJ2-7; v_gene: TRBV27; abundance: .; d_gene: .; CDR3nt: TGTGCCAGCAGTCCGAATCTCTACGAGCAGTACTTC; CDR3aa: CASSPNLYEQYF
j_gene: TRBJ1-1; v_gene: TRBV4-2; abundance: .; d_gene: .; CDR3nt: TGTGCCAGCAGCCAAGGTCCCGGGGGCACTGAAGCTTTCTTT; CDR3aa: CASSQGPGGTEAFF
j_gene: TRBJ2-7; v_gene: TRBV28; abundance: .; d_gene: .; CDR3nt: TGTGCCAGCAGTTTATCCCTCGGCAGGGCCTACGAGCAGTACTTC; CDR3aa: CASSLSLGRAYEQYF
j_gene: TRBJ1-1; v_gene: TRBV7-2; abundance: once; d_gene: TRBD1; CDR3nt: TGTGCCAGCAGCCCCCGGGACAGGGGCCCTGAAGCTTTCTTT; CDR3aa: CASSPRDRGPEAFF
j_gene: TRBJ2-1; v_gene: TRBV19; abundance: large; d_gene: TRBD2; CDR3nt: TGTGCCAGTAGTACGGGGACTAGCGTTTACAATGAGCAGTTCTTC; CDR3aa: CASSTGTSVYNEQFF
j_gene: TRBJ2-2; v_gene: TRBV19; abundance: .; d_gene: .; CDR3nt: TGTGCCAGTAGTATTGATCTCTGGAGCGGAGCCCTGGAGCTGTTTTTT; CDR3aa: CASSIDLWSGALELFF
j_gene: TRBJ2-1; v_gene: TRBV7-2; abundance: .; d_gene: TRBD2; CDR3nt: TGTGCCAGCAGCGATGGACTAGGGGACTACAATGAGCAGTTCTTC; CDR3aa: CASSDGLGDYNEQFF
j_gene: TRBJ1-5; v_gene: TRBV28; abundance: .; d_gene: .; CDR3nt: TGTGCCAGCAGTCCCCGTGGGCATCAGCCCCAGCATTTT; CDR3aa: CASSPRGHQPQHF
j_gene: TRBJ2-1; v_gene: TRBV4-3; abundance: .; d_gene: .; CDR3nt: TGCGCCAGCAGCCAAGGTGACAGTTCCTACAATGAGCAGTTCTTC; CDR3aa: CASSQGDSSYNEQFF
j_gene: TRBJ2-2; v_gene: TRBV9; abundance: .; d_gene: TRBD1; CDR3nt: TGTGCCAGCAGCGTAGGGGGTCGACAGGGGAGTAACACCGGGGAGCTGTTTTTT; CDR3aa: CASSVGGRQGSNTGELFF
j_gene: TRBJ2-5; v_gene: TRBV27; abundance: once; d_gene: TRBD2; CDR3nt: TGTGCCAGCAGTTTATTGGCTAGCGGAGAAGAGACCCAGTACTTC; CDR3aa: CASSLLASGEETQYF
j_gene: TRBJ2-7; v_gene: TRBV7-7; abundance: .; d_gene: TRBD2; CDR3nt: TGTGCTAGCAGCTGGGGAGCGGGGAGCTCCTACGAGCAGTACTTC; CDR3aa: CASSWGAGSSYEQYF
j_gene: TRBJ1-2; v_gene: TRBV5-1; abundance: .; d_gene: .; CDR3nt: TGCGCCAGCAGCTTGGAGCCAGGGGCATATGGCTACACCTTC; CDR3aa: CASSLEPGAYGYTF
j_gene: TRBJ2-2; v_gene: TRBV9; abundance: once; d_gene: .; CDR3nt: TGTGCCAGCAGCGCCGGACTGTACCTTACCGGGGAGCTGTTTTTT; CDR3aa: CASSAGLYLTGELFF
j_gene: TRBJ2-3; v_gene: TRBV18; abundance: once; d_gene: TRBD2; CDR3nt: TGTGCCAGCTCACCAAGGGTAGCGGGAGTCACAGATACGCAGTATTTT; CDR3aa: CASSPRVAGVTDTQYF
j_gene: TRBJ2-7; v_gene: TRBV27; abundance: .; d_gene: .; CDR3nt: TGTGCCAGCAGCTCGGCGGGCCCCTACGAGCAGTACTTC; CDR3aa: CASSSAGPYEQYF
j_gene: TRBJ2-5; v_gene: TRBV28; abundance: .; d_gene: .; CDR3nt: TGTGCCAGCAGTTCCCCATTGCCCTCTAGGCTCCAAGAGACCCAGTACTTC; CDR3aa: CASSSPLPSRLQETQYF
j_gene: TRBJ2-5; v_gene: TRBV15; abundance: .; d_gene: .; CDR3nt: TGTGCCACCAGCAGAGATCCGGCGTCAGTGAGGCAAGAGACCCAGTACTTC; CDR3aa: CATSRDPASVRQETQYF
j_gene: TRBJ2-7; v_gene: TRBV19; abundance: .; d_gene: TRBD2; CDR3nt: TGTGCCAGTAGAGGAGCGGGAGGTGGGCACTACGAGCAGTACTTC; CDR3aa: CASRGAGGGHYEQYF
j_gene: TRBJ2-1; v_gene: TRBV4-2; abundance: .; d_gene: TRBD2; CDR3nt: TGTGCCAGCAGCCAAGTCCCAGCGGGGAGCTCCTACAATGAGCAGTTCTTC; CDR3aa: CASSQVPAGSSYNEQFF
j_gene: TRBJ2-7; v_gene: TRBV4-3; abundance: .; d_gene: TRBD2; CDR3nt: TGCGCCAGCAGCCAAGATGGGGGGGAACGGGAGCAGTACTTC; CDR3aa: CASSQDGGEREQYF
j_gene: TRBJ2-1; v_gene: TRBV5-6; abundance: once; d_gene: .; CDR3nt: TGTGCCAGCAGCTTGGATGGGGCCCGAGATGAGCAGTTCTTC; CDR3aa: CASSLDGARDEQFF
j_gene: TRBJ2-5; v_gene: TRBV4-1; abundance: .; d_gene: TRBD2; CDR3nt: TGCGCCAGCAATCCTGGGGAGGGATGGGAGACCCAGTACTTC; CDR3aa: CASNPGEGWETQYF
j_gene: TRBJ1-6; v_gene: TRBV4-3; abundance: .; d_gene: TRBD1; CDR3nt: TGCGCCAGCAGCCAAGCCGGGACACAGGGGGCAGGTTCCTATAATTCACCCCTCCACTTT; CDR3aa: CASSQAGTQGAGSYNSPLHF
j_gene: TRBJ1-5; v_gene: TRBV30; abundance: .; d_gene: .; CDR3nt: TGTGCCTGGAGCAGTGGACTGGGTAGCAATCAGCCCCAGCATTTT; CDR3aa: CAWSSGLGSNQPQHF
j_gene: TRBJ2-3; v_gene: TRBV6-1; abundance: .; d_gene: TRBD1; CDR3nt: TGTGCCAGCCACAGGGGGGACACAGATACGCAGTATTTT; CDR3aa: CASHRGDTDTQYF
j_gene: TRBJ2-1; v_gene: TRBV19; abundance: .; d_gene: .; CDR3nt: TGTGCCAGTAGTATGGGGGCGGGAGCGTTAGTTGAGCAGTTCTTC; CDR3aa: CASSMGAGALVEQFF
j_gene: TRBJ2-1; v_gene: TRBV9; abundance: .; d_gene: .; CDR3nt: TGTGCCAGCAGCGTAGCGGCTAAGGCCTCCTACAATGAGCAGTTCTTC; CDR3aa: CASSVAAKASYNEQFF
j_gene: TRBJ2-3; v_gene: TRBV5-1; abundance: .; d_gene: TRBD2; CDR3nt: TGCGCCAGCAGCAACCCCCCGGGACTAGCGGGAGTAGGAGATACGCAGTATTTT; CDR3aa: CASSNPPGLAGVGDTQYF
j_gene: TRBJ2-1; v_gene: TRBV11-2; abundance: .; d_gene: .; CDR3nt: TGTGCCAGCAGCACACTGGGGGATGGGTACAATGAGCAGTTCTTC; CDR3aa: CASSTLGDGYNEQFF
j_gene: TRBJ1-2; v_gene: TRBV29-1; abundance: few; d_gene: TRBD1; CDR3nt: TGCAGCGTTCCACAGGGGTTTAGTGGCTACACCTTC; CDR3aa: CSVPQGFSGYTF
j_gene: TRBJ1-1; v_gene: TRBV28; abundance: once; d_gene: .; CDR3nt: TGTGCCAGCAGTTCAACAGGGTCAACTGAAGCTTTCTTT; CDR3aa: CASSSTGSTEAFF
j_gene: TRBJ1-2; v_gene: TRBV25-1; abundance: few; d_gene: .; CDR3nt: TGTGCCAGCAGTGAATCAGCCCGACGGAACTACACCTTC; CDR3aa: CASSESARRNYTF
j_gene: TRBJ2-2; v_gene: TRBV30; abundance: .; d_gene: .; CDR3nt: TGTGCCGCCTCCCCCTATGGGGCCGGGGAGCTGTTTTTT; CDR3aa: CAASPYGAGELFF
j_gene: TRBJ2-3; v_gene: TRBV27; abundance: .; d_gene: TRBD2; CDR3nt: TGTGCCAGCAGTTTATCTGTACTAGCGGGAGGAAGTACAGATACGCAGTATTTT; CDR3aa: CASSLSVLAGGSTDTQYF
j_gene: TRBJ2-7; v_gene: TRBV19; abundance: .; d_gene: TRBD2; CDR3nt: TGTGCCAGTTCGGGGGTTCGGGAGGGAGCCGCTTCCTACGAGCAGTACTTC; CDR3aa: CASSGVREGAASYEQYF
j_gene: TRBJ2-7; v_gene: TRBV29-1; abundance: once; d_gene: .; CDR3nt: TGCAGCGTTGAGAATCTGCAGTGGCCCTACGAGCAGTACTTC; CDR3aa: CSVENLQWPYEQYF
j_gene: TRBJ2-7; v_gene: TRBV6-5; abundance: .; d_gene: .; CDR3nt: TGTGCCAGCAGTTCCGCAGGGCCCTACGAGCAGTACTTC; CDR3aa: CASSSAGPYEQYF
j_gene: TRBJ1-1; v_gene: TRBV28; abundance: few; d_gene: .; CDR3nt: TGTGCCAGCACCCACCCTACAGTTCCCGAAAGCACTGAAGCTTTCTTT; CDR3aa: CASTHPTVPESTEAFF
j_gene: TRBJ2-7; v_gene: TRBV27; abundance: .; d_gene: .; CDR3nt: TGTGCCAGCAGTTTCCAGGGGGGGTCCTACGAGCAGTACTTC; CDR3aa: CASSFQGGSYEQYF
j_gene: TRBJ2-1; v_gene: TRBV10-3; abundance: .; d_gene: TRBD2; CDR3nt: TGTGCCATCAGTGAGAGTGCGGGAGTATTTTACAATGAGCAGTTCTTC; CDR3aa: CAISESAGVFYNEQFF
j_gene: TRBJ2-1; v_gene: TRBV9; abundance: .; d_gene: TRBD2; CDR3nt: TGTGCCAGCAGCGCAGGGACTAGCGGGATTTCCTACAATGAGCAGTTCTTC; CDR3aa: CASSAGTSGISYNEQFF
j_gene: TRBJ1-2; v_gene: TRBV30; abundance: once; d_gene: TRBD1; CDR3nt: TGTGCCTGGAAAGGGACAGGGATCGACTATGGCTACACCTTC; CDR3aa: CAWKGTGIDYGYTF
j_gene: TRBJ2-1; v_gene: TRBV4-3; abundance: .; d_gene: .; CDR3nt: TGCGCCAGCAGCCAAGGTAGCCGCTACGCGGAGCAGTTCTTC; CDR3aa: CASSQGSRYAEQFF
j_gene: TRBJ2-1; v_gene: TRBV4-2; abundance: .; d_gene: TRBD2; CDR3nt: TGTGCCAGCAGCCAATCCTCGGGACTAGCGAGAAATGAGCAGTTCTTC; CDR3aa: CASSQSSGLARNEQFF
j_gene: TRBJ2-7; v_gene: TRBV5-6; abundance: .; d_gene: .; CDR3nt: TGTGCCAGCACCTTGACCGGCTCCTACGAGCAGTACTTC; CDR3aa: CASTLTGSYEQYF
j_gene: TRBJ1-1; v_gene: TRBV6-5; abundance: once; d_gene: .; CDR3nt: TGTGCCAGCAGTAACTCTCGGGCCCAGGGCACTGAAGCTTTCTTT; CDR3aa: CASSNSRAQGTEAFF
j_gene: TRBJ2-4; v_gene: TRBV9; abundance: few; d_gene: TRBD1; CDR3nt: TGTGCCAGCAGCGTAGAGCAGGGGGCAGGAAACATTCAGTACTTC; CDR3aa: CASSVEQGAGNIQYF
j_gene: TRBJ2-7; v_gene: TRBV13; abundance: .; d_gene: TRBD1; CDR3nt: TGTGCCAGCAGCTTTAGGGGGCCTTTCTACGAGCAGTACTTC; CDR3aa: CASSFRGPFYEQYF
j_gene: TRBJ2-1; v_gene: TRBV11-2; abundance: .; d_gene: TRBD2; CDR3nt: TGTGCCAGCAGTGTGGCGGGAGGGAGACGTGAGCAGTTCTTC; CDR3aa: CASSVAGGRREQFF